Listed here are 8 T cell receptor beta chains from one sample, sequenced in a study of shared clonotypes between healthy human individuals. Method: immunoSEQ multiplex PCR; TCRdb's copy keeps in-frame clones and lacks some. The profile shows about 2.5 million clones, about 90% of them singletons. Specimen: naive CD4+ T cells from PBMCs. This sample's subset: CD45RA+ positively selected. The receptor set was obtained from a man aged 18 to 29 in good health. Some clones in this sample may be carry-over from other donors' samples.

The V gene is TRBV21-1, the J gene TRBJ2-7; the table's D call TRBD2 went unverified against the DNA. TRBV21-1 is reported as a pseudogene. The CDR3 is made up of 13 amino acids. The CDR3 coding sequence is TGTGCCAGCAGCAGAAAACTAGAGTACGAGCAGTACTTC. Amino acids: CASSRKLEYEQYF.

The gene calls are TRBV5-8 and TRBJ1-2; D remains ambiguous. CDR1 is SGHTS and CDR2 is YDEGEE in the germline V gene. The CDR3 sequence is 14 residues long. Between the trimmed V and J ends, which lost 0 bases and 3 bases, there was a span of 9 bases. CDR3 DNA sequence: TGTGCCAGCAGCTTGGATGGGTTAGACTATGGCTACACCTTC. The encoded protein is CASSLDGLDYGYTF.

In nucleotides, the CDR3 is TGTGCCAGCAGCTTAAACAGGGGAAACACCGGGGAGCTGTTTTTT. As protein: CASSLNRGNTGELFF. The chain uses TRBV11-2 and TRBJ2-2, with 7 bases identical to TRBD1. Per the germline V gene, CDR1 is SGHAT and CDR2 is FQNNGV. The trim removed 2 bases at V and 2 bases at J, leaving 2 bases unmatched. The CDR3 covers 15 residues.

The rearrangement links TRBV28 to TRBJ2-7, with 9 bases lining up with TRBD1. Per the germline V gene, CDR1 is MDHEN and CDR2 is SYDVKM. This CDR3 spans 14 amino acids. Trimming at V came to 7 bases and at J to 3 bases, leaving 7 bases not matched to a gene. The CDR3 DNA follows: TGTGCCAGCACCGAACAGGGGGCCAACTACGAGCAGTACTTC. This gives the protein CASTEQGANYEQYF.

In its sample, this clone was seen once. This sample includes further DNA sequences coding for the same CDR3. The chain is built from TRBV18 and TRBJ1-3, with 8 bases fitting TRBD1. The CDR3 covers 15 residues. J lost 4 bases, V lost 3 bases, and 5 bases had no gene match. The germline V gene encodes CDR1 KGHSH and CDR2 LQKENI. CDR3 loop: CASSPRTGSGNTIYF. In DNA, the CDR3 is TGTGCCAGCTCACCGCGGACAGGGTCAGGAAACACCATATATTTT.

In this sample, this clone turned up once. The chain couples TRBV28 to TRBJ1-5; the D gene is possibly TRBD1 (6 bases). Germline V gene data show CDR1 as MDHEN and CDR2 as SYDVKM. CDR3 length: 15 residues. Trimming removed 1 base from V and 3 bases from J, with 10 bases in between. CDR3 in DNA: TGTGCCAGCAGTTTATCCACAGGGAACAATCAGCCCCAGCATTTT. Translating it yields CASSLSTGNNQPQHF.

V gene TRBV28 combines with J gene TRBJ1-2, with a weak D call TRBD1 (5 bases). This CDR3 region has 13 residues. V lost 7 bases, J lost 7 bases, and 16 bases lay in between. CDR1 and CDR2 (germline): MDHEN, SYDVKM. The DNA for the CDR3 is TGTGCCAGCACCTGGCAGGGAGGAGGTGGCTACACCTTC. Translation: CASTWQGGGGYTF.

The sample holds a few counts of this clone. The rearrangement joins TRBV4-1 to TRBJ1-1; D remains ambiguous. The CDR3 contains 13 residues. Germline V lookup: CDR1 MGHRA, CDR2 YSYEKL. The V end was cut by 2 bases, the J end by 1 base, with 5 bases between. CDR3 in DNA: TGCGCCAGCAGCCAATCGGCGAACACTGAAGCTTTCTTT. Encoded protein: CASSQSANTEAFF.